These T cell receptor beta chains were read from a single sample in a study of breast tumors, draining lymph nodes, adjacent tissues. TCRdb redid the calling of the multiplex PCR reads with MiXCR, one entry per CDR3 protein. The data contain about 140,000 distinct CDR3 sequences, 32% of them singletons. Sequencing input: axillary lymph node tissue. These receptor sequences come from a female donor with breast cancer. Some clones in this sample may be carry-over from other donors' samples. The CDR3 runs from the conserved cysteine through the conserved F or W. Each record gives: V gene, J gene, clone size, D gene, CDR3 protein, CDR3 DNA. A D gene is named only where the DNA matches it firmly. Clone size is stated in some rows and not others, as once, few, many or a class when expanded.

v_call: TRBV9; j_call: TRBJ2-7; clone_size: many; d_call: NA; cdr3_aa: CASSGAGLYEQYF; cdr3_nt: TGTGCCAGCAGCGGTGCAGGTCTGTACGAGCAGTACTTC
v_call: TRBV29-1; j_call: TRBJ2-3; clone_size: few; d_call: NA; cdr3_aa: CSVVPGAGTDTQYF; cdr3_nt: TGTAGCGTTGTTCCGGGGGCCGGCACAGATACGCAGTATTTT
v_call: TRBV15; j_call: TRBJ1-5; clone_size: many; d_call: NA; cdr3_aa: CATSPGRDNQPQHF; cdr3_nt: TGTGCCACCTCCCCCGGACGGGATAATCAGCCCCAGCATTTT
v_call: TRBV5-6; j_call: TRBJ1-6; clone_size: few; d_call: NA; cdr3_aa: CASSLLGAANSPLHF; cdr3_nt: TGTGCCAGCAGCCTTCTAGGGGCCGCTAATTCACCCCTCCACTTT
v_call: TRBV5-6; j_call: TRBJ2-2; clone_size: many; d_call: TRBD1; cdr3_aa: CASSLQGAANTGELFF; cdr3_nt: TGTGCCAGCAGCTTGCAGGGGGCAGCGAACACCGGGGAGCTGTTTTTT
v_call: TRBV12-3/TRBV12-4; j_call: TRBJ2-3; clone_size: NA; d_call: TRBD1; cdr3_aa: CASSRFGQGAATQYF; cdr3_nt: TGTGCCAGCAGTAGATTTGGACAGGGGGCGGCCACGCAGTATTTT
v_call: TRBV29-1; j_call: TRBJ1-1; clone_size: NA; d_call: TRBD1; cdr3_aa: CSVSLDRVGTEAFF; cdr3_nt: TGCAGCGTCTCCCTGGACAGGGTGGGCACTGAAGCTTTCTTT
v_call: TRBV5-6; j_call: TRBJ1-5; clone_size: many; d_call: NA; cdr3_aa: CASSLAAGNQPQHF; cdr3_nt: TGTGCCAGCAGCTTGGCGGCAGGCAATCAGCCCCAGCATTTT
v_call: TRBV19; j_call: TRBJ2-5; clone_size: many; d_call: TRBD2; cdr3_aa: CASSMLGPSGGEETQYF; cdr3_nt: TGTGCCAGTAGTATGCTCGGGCCTAGCGGGGGGGAAGAGACCCAGTACTTC
v_call: TRBV20-1; j_call: TRBJ2-1; clone_size: NA; d_call: NA; cdr3_aa: CSARDRGGLSSYNEQFF; cdr3_nt: TGCAGTGCTAGGGACAGAGGAGGACTGAGCTCCTACAATGAGCAGTTCTTC
v_call: TRBV5-1; j_call: TRBJ1-6; clone_size: many; d_call: TRBD1; cdr3_aa: CASSLEQGGNSPLHF; cdr3_nt: TGCGCCAGCAGCTTGGAACAGGGGGGGAATTCACCCCTCCACTTT
v_call: TRBV5-6; j_call: TRBJ1-6; clone_size: many; d_call: NA; cdr3_aa: CASSTWTAETYNSPLHF; cdr3_nt: TGTGCCAGCAGCACCTGGACAGCCGAGACCTATAATTCACCCCTCCACTTT
v_call: TRBV4-3; j_call: TRBJ2-6; clone_size: NA; d_call: NA; cdr3_aa: CANSSGANVLTF; cdr3_nt: TGCGCCAACAGCTCTGGGGCCAACGTCCTGACTTTC
v_call: TRBV3-1; j_call: TRBJ1-5; clone_size: NA; d_call: NA; cdr3_aa: CASSRPAWGRRLSNQPQHF; cdr3_nt: TGTGCCAGCAGCCGACCCGCGTGGGGCAGGAGGCTTAGCAATCAGCCCCAGCATTTT
v_call: TRBV5-1; j_call: TRBJ2-7; clone_size: many; d_call: NA; cdr3_aa: CASSSRGVSSYEQYF; cdr3_nt: TGCGCCAGCAGCTCCAGGGGGGTGAGCTCCTACGAGCAGTACTTC
v_call: TRBV5-1; j_call: TRBJ1-2; clone_size: many; d_call: TRBD1; cdr3_aa: CASQGQGNGYTF; cdr3_nt: TGCGCCAGCCAGGGACAGGGGAATGGCTACACCTTC
v_call: TRBV19; j_call: TRBJ2-3; clone_size: many; d_call: NA; cdr3_aa: CASRRGGAKYTQYF; cdr3_nt: TGTGCCAGTAGGAGGGGGGGGGCAAAATATACGCAGTATTTT
v_call: TRBV3-1; j_call: TRBJ1-2; clone_size: NA; d_call: NA; cdr3_aa: CPSSQEGTASGYTF; cdr3_nt: TGTCCCAGCAGCCAAGAAGGAACGGCCTCTGGCTACACCTTC
v_call: TRBV7-2; j_call: TRBJ1-1; clone_size: few; d_call: NA; cdr3_aa: CASSLVRDTEAFF; cdr3_nt: TGTGCCAGCAGCTTAGTGAGGGACACTGAAGCTTTCTTT
v_call: TRBV7-9; j_call: TRBJ1-6; clone_size: many; d_call: NA; cdr3_aa: CASSLVGGPYNSPLHF; cdr3_nt: TGTGCCAGCAGCTTAGTGGGGGGGCCCTATAATTCACCCCTCCACTTT
v_call: TRBV20-1; j_call: TRBJ2-3; clone_size: NA; d_call: TRBD2; cdr3_aa: CSARAGTRGADTQYF; cdr3_nt: TGCAGTGCTAGAGCGGGGACTAGAGGTGCAGATACGCAGTATTTT
v_call: TRBV14; j_call: TRBJ2-3; clone_size: many; d_call: NA; cdr3_aa: CASSLARGASGDTQYF; cdr3_nt: TGTGCCAGCAGCCTTGCTCGGGGGGCCTCGGGAGATACGCAGTATTTT
v_call: TRBV4-1; j_call: TRBJ2-3; clone_size: many; d_call: NA; cdr3_aa: CASSHTSNNPDTQYF; cdr3_nt: TGCGCCAGCAGCCACACTAGTAACAACCCAGATACGCAGTATTTT
v_call: TRBV28; j_call: TRBJ1-4; clone_size: NA; d_call: NA; cdr3_aa: CASSFVGTGGEKLFF; cdr3_nt: TGTGCCAGCAGTTTTGTTGGGACGGGGGGTGAAAAACTGTTTTTT
v_call: TRBV7-3; j_call: TRBJ1-3; clone_size: NA; d_call: NA; cdr3_aa: CASSTGGPNLGNTIYF; cdr3_nt: TGTGCCAGCAGCACGGGGGGGCCCAATTTGGGAAACACCATATATTTT
v_call: TRBV5-6; j_call: TRBJ2-2; clone_size: many; d_call: NA; cdr3_aa: CASSLGPTNTGELFF; cdr3_nt: TGTGCCAGCAGCTTGGGGCCAACGAACACCGGGGAGCTGTTTTTT
v_call: TRBV19; j_call: TRBJ1-2; clone_size: many; d_call: NA; cdr3_aa: CASSRLGAVSPDYGYTF; cdr3_nt: TGTGCCAGTAGTAGGTTGGGTGCAGTATCTCCCGACTATGGCTACACCTTC
v_call: TRBV7-9; j_call: TRBJ2-5; clone_size: NA; d_call: TRBD2; cdr3_aa: CASSGRGTQYF; cdr3_nt: TGTGCCAGCAGTGGGAGGGGGACCCAGTACTTC
v_call: TRBV19; j_call: TRBJ1-6; clone_size: many; d_call: NA; cdr3_aa: CASTSRGVYNSPLHF; cdr3_nt: TGTGCCAGTACGAGTCGGGGTGTGTATAATTCACCCCTCCACTTT
v_call: TRBV5-4; j_call: TRBJ2-5; clone_size: many; d_call: NA; cdr3_aa: CASSFWGQKRQETQYF; cdr3_nt: TGTGCCAGCAGCTTTTGGGGACAAAAAAGGCAAGAGACCCAGTACTTC
v_call: TRBV18; j_call: TRBJ2-1; clone_size: many; d_call: NA; cdr3_aa: CASSPPKGYNEQFF; cdr3_nt: TGTGCCAGCTCACCACCGAAGGGGTACAATGAGCAGTTCTTC
v_call: TRBV11-3; j_call: TRBJ2-1; clone_size: NA; d_call: NA; cdr3_aa: CASSSEGSAEQFF; cdr3_nt: TGTGCCAGCAGCTCAGAGGGGTCGGCTGAGCAGTTCTTC
v_call: TRBV10-3; j_call: TRBJ2-7; clone_size: NA; d_call: TRBD1; cdr3_aa: CAISGPGQAYEQYF; cdr3_nt: TGTGCCATCAGTGGTCCTGGACAGGCCTACGAGCAGTACTTC
v_call: TRBV18; j_call: TRBJ1-1; clone_size: many; d_call: NA; cdr3_aa: CASSRTENTEAFF; cdr3_nt: TGTGCCAGCAGCCGAACAGAGAACACTGAAGCTTTCTTT